This TCR beta chain was sequenced for a study of shared clonotypes between healthy human individuals (dated by TCRdb to about 2020). As for the study more broadly: Three men and a couple of women, aged 18 to 49 years, made up the cohort. Leukapheresis yielded between about 0.85 and 10 billion PBMCs per donor. For each donor, CD4 naive and CD4 memory were each run on three plates, CD8 naive on two plates, and CD8 memory on one plate. Libraries were prepared and TCR repertoires were sequenced by different laboratories using diverse techniques, in order to increase sequencing depth and limit assay-specific biases. Blood TCR repertoires of a handful of healthy adults were deeply sequenced to estimate repertoire size and the extent of clonotype sharing between individuals. Here is what the overall study found, with its caveats: Sampling was restricted to blood, and TCR repertoires in tissue are likely to differ from TCR repertoires in blood. Based on pairwise subsampling, the degree of clonotype sharing among donors was expected to be affected by sequencing depth. About 4.5% of naive CD4, 3.5% of naive CD8, 2.3% of memory CD4, and around 0.4% of memory CD8 clonotypes were shared across several donors. The genetic and exposure-history diversity represented was limited by the small number of donors. Even with the large sequencing depth, rarefaction of the sorted-subset datasets indicated that sequencing was incomplete. Higher generation probabilities were observed for clonotypes shared by all four sorted-subset donors than for non-shared clonotypes. Estimated clonotype richness was generally larger for naive than for memory subsets.

The donors were healthy, HIV-negative adults who had no recently reported acute infections or vaccinations. Every donor was a Caucasian adult residing in Nashville, Tennessee, USA. Magnetic negative selection was used to enrich CD4+ T cells, after which naive cells were positively selected on CD45RA and the negative fraction became the memory subset. After blood collection by leukapheresis, PBMCs were isolated using Ficoll-Histopaque density gradient centrifugation and then cryopreserved in the vapor phase of liquid nitrogen. Analytical flow cytometry was used to check the purity and quantity of each magnetically sorted T cell population. Each sorted fraction had its genomic DNA isolated and then quantified by UV absorbance on a Nanodrop 2000c. From V the trimming removes 5 bases and from J it removes 3 bases, while the gene matches leave 3 bases of the junction unaccounted for. The CDR3 measures 13 amino acids from cysteine to phenylalanine. This entry keeps only the CDR3 DNA: 39 bases, framed from base 1. Reading the germline V gene (reference sequence) gives CDR1 MNHEY and CDR2 SMNVEV.

Using the deep immunoSEQ assay, TCR CDR3 regions were amplified from genomic DNA by multiplex PCR. For each cell subset, the extracted genomic DNA was distributed evenly across all wells of several immunoSEQ 96-well plates, and each plate served as one replicate. For sorted subsets, roughly 200 ng of genomic DNA, equivalent to 30,000 or so T cell genomes, went into each replicate PCR. The purified libraries were quantified using a Qubit 3.0 fluorometer, sized with a Bioanalyzer 2100, and then quantified again using the KAPA Library Quantification kit. A separate single-read 150-cycle Illumina NextSeq 550 flow cell was used to sequence each immunoSEQ 96-well plate. On the authors' methods: Because the immunoSEQ output held only junctional sequences and lacked quality scores, the filtering could not match the filtering applied to full-length reads. To assign V/J genes and CDR3, sequences were annotated against IMGT germline references using PyIR, a Python wrapper for IgBLAST v1.9. Any read was removed if the V/J assignment was weak (E-value above 1e-6), the CDR3 was missing, or the read contained stop codons, out-of-frame junctions, or ambiguous translated residues. V3J clonotypes were defined as sequences sharing an identical inferred V gene, J gene, and CDR3 amino acid sequence. The percentage overlap between two repertoires was calculated by dividing the number of shared unique clonotypes by the size of the smaller repertoire. Richness of each repertoire was evaluated using RTK rarefaction, the Chao1 estimator, and Recon v2.1 estimates of unobserved clonotypes. Generation probabilities were computed with OLGA for all TCRbeta clonotypes obtained by the gDNA method from several donors. As stored in TCRdb, this immuneACCESS dataset retains in-frame rearrangements with V and J assigned. A fraction of the clones does not appear; measured against another copy, unresolved V genes explain less than half of the discrepancy, and the remainder lacks a known reason. The V and J calls and clone size are taken from that table; D and trimming were inferred from the DNA. The sample table lists some 2,000,000 clones, 95% of them with a count of one. Clones ranked in the top ten supply less than 0.15% of the sample.

About this clone: It has no known antigen specificity. No base quality information exists; no much larger clone differs at one position. Other DNA variants within this sample encode the same CDR3.

This receptor was obtained from a man younger than 35 in good health. The sequenced sample was naive CD4+ T cells sorted from blood. This specimen's cell subset or site label, interpreted: CD45RA+ positively selected. The sequence joins TRBV27 to TRBJ1-2, and TRBD1 matches 7 of the central bases. The CDR3 in this case is CASSPQGYYGYTF. The base sequence is TGTGCCAGCAGTCCACAGGGGTACTATGGCTACACCTTC.